This T cell receptor beta chain was sequenced in a study of T cells after yellow fever vaccination. Findings and caveats of the study: Abundant clonotypes from the bulk population could have been carried over as contaminants into FACS-sorted repertoires. Weaker, the secondary response had a peak occurring faster, on day 5 versus 15. Once the booster was given, most primary-vaccination clones reappeared, at 95% to 97% for CD4 and 85% to 90% for CD8.

CDR3 length equals 14 residues. The V end was cut by 0 bases, the J end by 2 bases, with 8 bases between. The germline gives CDR1 SGHNT, CDR2 YYREEE (reference sequence). Researchers made TCR cDNA using 5'RACE template switching, and this step added a universal primer site and UMIs. TCRdb used MiXCR to reprocess the 5' RACE reads, holding one entry per CDR3 protein. The data contain roughly 330,000 distinct CDR3 sequences, approximately 4.2% of them seen just once; the ten biggest clones take up about 24%. Note on this clonotype: Its specificity is not known.

The TCR sequence derives from a man between 18 and 35 years old who received the YFV17D yellow fever vaccine. The chain has TRBV5-4 and TRBJ2-5; D unresolved. Sample: PBMCs, taken 5 days after the yellow fever booster vaccination. This chain's CDR3 is CASSLVPQQETQYF. CDR3 coding DNA: TGTGCCAGCAGCTTGGTACCACAGCAAGAGACCCAGTACTTC.